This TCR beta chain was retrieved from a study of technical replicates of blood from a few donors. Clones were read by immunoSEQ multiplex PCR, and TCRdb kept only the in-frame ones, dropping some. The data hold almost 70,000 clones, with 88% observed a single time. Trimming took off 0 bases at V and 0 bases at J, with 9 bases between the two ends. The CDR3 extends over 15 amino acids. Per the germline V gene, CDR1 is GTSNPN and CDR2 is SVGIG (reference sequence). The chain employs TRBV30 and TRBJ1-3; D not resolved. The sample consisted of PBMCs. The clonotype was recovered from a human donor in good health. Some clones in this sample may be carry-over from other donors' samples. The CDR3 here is CAWSVRGSSGNTIYF. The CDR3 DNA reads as TGTGCCTGGAGTGTACGAGGGAGCTCTGGAAACACCATATATTTT.